This passage covers 26 T cell receptor beta chains from one sample sequenced in a study of blood T cell repertoires in COVID-19. The table came from immunoSEQ multiplex PCR; TCRdb's copy has only in-frame clones and leaves some out. The table records 100,000 to 150,000 clones, around 81% of them present only once. Sequencing was done on a sample of peripheral blood. The receptors shown here come from a woman aged 55 to 70 with active or convalescent COVID-19.

In regard to this clone: The junction shows a germline mismatch at one end, possibly a read error. J is TRBJ2-3 and V is TRBV7-2; 14 positions agree with TRBD2. The germline V gene has CDR1 SGHTA and CDR2 FQGNSA. The CDR3 is made up of 18 amino acids. CDR3 residues: CASSRRLAGGPGTNTQYF. The CDR3, as DNA: TGTGCCAGCAGCAGGAGACTAGCGGGAGGGCCCGGCACAAATACGCAGTATTTT.

The rearrangement uses TRBV6-5 and TRBJ2-5, with TRBD1 matching 8 bases. This CDR3 comprises 14 residues. Germline V CDR1 and CDR2: MNHEY, SVGAGI. V shed 7 bases and J 5 bases; nucleotides not matched to a gene: 9. Here the CDR3 DNA reads TGTGCCAGCACCGGGGACAGGATGGGGGAGACCCAGTACTTC. Translating gives CASTGDRMGETQYF.

This chain joins TRBV6-5 and TRBJ2-2; 7 bases match TRBD1. This CDR3 is built from 14 residues. With 7 bases clipped from V and 3 bases from J, the junction kept 5 bases outside the gene matches. Germline V gene lookup returns CDR1 MNHEY and CDR2 SVGAGI. The CDR3 DNA follows: TGTGCCAGCAAAAGACAGGGTGACACCGGGGAGCTGTTTTTT. Its protein product is CASKRQGDTGELFF.

This sequence joins TRBV29-1 and TRBJ2-2; TRBD2 matches 9 bases. V lost 3 bases and J lost 3; bases outside the gene matches: 5. The CDR3 consists of 15 residues. The V gene's germline CDR1 is SQVTM and CDR2 ANQGSEA. In nucleotides, the CDR3 is TGCAGCGTTGAGGGAGCGGGGGGCGACACCGGGGAGCTGTTTTTT. Translation: CSVEGAGGDTGELFF.

The chain's CDR3 is CASGEPREQYF. The CDR3 coding sequence is TGTGCCAGCGGGGAGCCAAGAGAGCAGTACTTC. This chain connects TRBV28 to TRBJ2-7; the D gene is possibly TRBD2 (5 bases). V dropped 8 bases and J dropped 7 bases, with 12 bases sitting between them. CDR3 size: 11 residues. CDR1 is MDHEN and CDR2 is SYDVKM in the germline V gene.

The chain is built from TRBV5-1 and TRBJ2-2; 8 bases align to TRBD1. The CDR3 runs to 15 residues. V lost 4 bases to trimming and J lost 5 bases; unmatched junction nucleotides: 7. The germline CDR1 and CDR2 sequences are SGHRS and YFSETQ. CDR3 DNA sequence: TGCGCCAGCAGCGAAGGACAGGGATCGACCGGGGAGCTGTTTTTT. Translation: CASSEGQGSTGELFF. The entire variable domain, with the rest obtained from reference TRBV5-1 and TRBJ2-2, is as follows: KAGVTQTPRYLIKTRGQQVTLSCSPISGHRSVSWYQQTPGQGLQFLFEYFSETQRNKGNFPGRFSGRQFSNSRSEMNVSTLELGDSALYLCASSEGQGSTGELFFGEGSRLTVL.

V is TRBV7-8 and J is TRBJ2-7; TRBD2 aligns across 12 bases. This CDR3 has 15 amino acids. In germline, CDR1 is SGHVS, CDR2 FQNEAQ. Trimming cost V 2 bases and J 7 bases; bases outside gene matches: 6. The CDR3 sequence is CASSLLAGGMREQYV. The CDR3 coding sequence is TGTGCCAGCAGCTTACTAGCGGGGGGGATGAGAGAGCAGTACGTC.

This clone was picked up a small number of times. This chain joins TRBV5-1 and TRBJ2-1; maybe TRBD1 (5 bases). CDR3 length: 17 amino acids. V lost 4 bases to trimming and J lost 5 bases, with 22 bases between them. Germline V gene data show CDR1 as SGHRS and CDR2 as YFSETQ. CDR3 coding DNA: TGCGCCAGCAGCCAGATCGGTCGGGCAGGGAAGAACAATGAGCAGTTCTTC. It yields the protein CASSQIGRAGKNNEQFF.

The CDR3 DNA sequence: TGTGCCAGTATGTCCTCGGGACTAGCGGGAGCGGGGGACACCGGGGAGCTGTTTTTT. This codes for CASMSSGLAGAGDTGELFF. The J gene is TRBJ2-2, the V gene TRBV19; 14 bases are shared with TRBD2. The germline CDR1 and CDR2 sequences are LNHDA and SQIVND (reference sequence). CDR3 size: 19 residues. V dropped 7 bases and J dropped 3; count of bases not matched to a gene: 13.

This sequence joins TRBV2 and TRBJ1-2; D remains ambiguous. The V end lost 6 bases, the J end lost 4 bases, and 15 bases lay between the germline ends. The germline gives CDR1 SNHLY, CDR2 FYNNEI. The CDR3 length is 14 residues. CDR3 region: CASSSLRGGYGYTF. CDR3 in DNA: TGTGCCAGCAGCAGTCTACGGGGTGGCTATGGCTACACCTTC.

The rearrangement joins TRBV19 to TRBJ1-5; D gene unclear. Germline lookup yields CDR1 LNHDA and CDR2 SQIVND (reference sequence). CDR3 size: 14 residues. The germline V and J ends were trimmed by 5 bases and 2 bases, with 10 bases remaining between them. CDR3 sequence reads: CASSAGYGNQPQHF. The CDR3 DNA reads TGTGCCAGTAGTGCGGGATATGGCAATCAGCCCCAGCATTTT.

J is TRBJ2-2 and V is TRBV19; 7 bases are a match to TRBD1. Germline lookup yields CDR1 LNHDA and CDR2 SQIVND (reference sequence). V gave up 10 bases and J gave up 6 bases; unmatched junction bases: 11. The CDR3 has 14 residues. The CDR3 sequence is CATAIQGQSGELFF. For the CDR3, the DNA is TGTGCCACCGCTATACAGGGGCAATCCGGGGAGCTGTTTTTT.

J is TRBJ1-1 and V is TRBV20-1; TRBD1 agrees at 7 bases. Trimming removed 3 bases from V and 5 bases from J; junction bases left unmatched: 21. This CDR3 comprises 18 residues. Germline-derived CDR1 and CDR2 are DFQATT and SNEGSKA (reference sequence). CDR3: CSASSSQFGRGLGTEAFF. The CDR3 DNA sequence: TGCAGTGCTAGTTCCTCCCAGTTCGGCAGGGGGTTGGGGACTGAAGCTTTCTTT.

In this sample, this clone turned up a few times. At one end, the junction sequence differs from germline, possibly due to a read error. The chain links TRBV4-1 to TRBJ2-5, with 8 positions matching TRBD2. This CDR3 has 15 residues. Germline V gene lookup returns CDR1 MGHRA and CDR2 YSYEKL. CDR3 amino acids: CASSQGLAPRETQYF. The CDR3 nucleotides are TGCGCCAGCAGTCAAGGACTAGCTCCCCGGGAGACCCAGTACTTC.

The rearrangement joins TRBV27 to TRBJ1-2, with D possibly matching TRBD1 (5 bases). Trimming stripped 1 base from V and 4 bases from J, with 7 bases between. The CDR3 consists of 13 residues. CDR1 is MNHEY, CDR2 SMNVEV, per germline (reference sequence). DNA for the CDR3: TGTGCCAGCAGTTTATTAGGGGTCTATGGCTACACCTTC. Protein product: CASSLLGVYGYTF.

The J gene is TRBJ1-1, the V gene TRBV2; no firm D call. Germline CDR1 is SNHLY and CDR2 is FYNNEI. V lost 8 bases and J lost 0, with 13 bases in between. The CDR3 has 14 amino acids. CDR3 loop: CASRSGGLNTEAFF. CDR3 nucleotides: TGTGCCAGCCGGAGTGGAGGATTGAACACTGAAGCTTTCTTT.

The genes are TRBV14 and TRBJ2-1; TRBD2 matches 14 bases. CDR1 is SGHDN, CDR2 FVKESK, per germline. The CDR3 runs to 19 residues. The V segment lost 4 bases and the J segment 4 bases; nucleotides outside the gene matches: 12. CDR3 DNA: TGTGCCAGCAGCCCGGGACTAGCGGGGGCGGGATTCTTATACAATGAGCAGTTCTTC. Translated, it gives CASSPGLAGAGFLYNEQFF. Combining the CDR3 with reference TRBV14 and TRBJ2-1 gives the whole variable domain EAGVTQFPSHSVIEKGQTVTLRCDPISGHDNLYWYRRVMGKEIKFLLHFVKESKQDESGMPNNRFLAERTGGTYSTLKVQPAELEDSGVYFCASSPGLAGAGFLYNEQFFGPGTRLTVL.

The chain uses TRBV4-3 and TRBJ2-2, with 14 bases aligning to TRBD2. The CDR3 contains 16 residues. The V gene's germline CDR1 is LGHNA and CDR2 YSLEER. V shed 1 base, J shed 7 bases, and the junction held 2 bases outside the gene matches. The CDR3 nucleotides are TGCGCCAGCAGCCAAGGACTAGCGGGAGGGGACGGGGAGCTGTTTTTT. Residues: CASSQGLAGGDGELFF.

This clone is a singleton in its sample. The V and J genes are TRBV28 and TRBJ2-2; TRBD1 agrees at 8 bases. This CDR3 region has 15 residues. Germline V gene data show CDR1 as MDHEN and CDR2 as SYDVKM. The trim removed 3 bases at V and 4 bases at J, leaving 4 bases unmatched. The CDR3 DNA reads as TGTGCCAGCAGTTTCCCCACAGGGGGCACCGGGGAGCTGTTTTTT. The encoded protein is CASSFPTGGTGELFF.

V and J are TRBV9 and TRBJ1-3; D might be TRBD1 (5 bases). The CDR3 has 16 amino acids. Trimming removed 1 base at V and 2 bases at J, with 13 bases between. Germline CDR1 reads SGDLS; CDR2 reads YYNGEE. This CDR3 reads CASSVKAEGPGNTIYF. The CDR3, as DNA: TGTGCCAGCAGCGTAAAAGCGGAGGGACCTGGAAACACCATATATTTT.

The chain joins TRBV6-2 or TRBV6-3 to TRBJ2-1; D is possibly TRBD2 (5 bases). CDR3 length: 13 amino acids. The V gene lost 4 bases and the J gene lost 9 bases, with 13 bases spanning the gap. Looked up from germline, CDR1 is MNHEY and CDR2 is SVGEGT. The CDR3 sequence is CASSSSGVGEQFF. CDR3 nucleotides: TGTGCCAGCAGTTCAAGCGGAGTGGGTGAGCAGTTCTTC.

The CDR3 DNA sequence: TGTGCCAGCAGCTTCCGCACCGGAGAGAATCAGCCCCAGCATTTT. Its translation: CASSFRTGENQPQHF. The genes are TRBV2 and TRBJ1-5; D remains ambiguous. Germline V gene data show CDR1 as SNHLY and CDR2 as FYNNEI. This CDR3 has 15 amino acids. V was trimmed by 6 bases and J by 4 bases, leaving 16 bases between them.

The rearrangement uses TRBV18 and TRBJ2-7; 12 bases align to TRBD1. CDR1 KGHSH and CDR2 LQKENI come from the germline V gene. The CDR3 is 17 amino acids. V gave up 4 bases and J gave up 4 bases; unmatched junction bases: 11. CDR3 sequence: CASSLTLPGQGAYEQYF. CDR3 sequence (DNA): TGTGCCAGCTCACTCACCCTCCCGGGACAGGGGGCTTACGAGCAGTACTTC. The full variable domain, in which reference TRBV18 and TRBJ2-7 provide the parts outside the CDR3, is NAGVMQNPRHLVRRRGQEARLRCSPMKGHSHVYWYRQLPEEGLKFMVYLQKENIIDESGMPKERFSAEFPKEGPSILRIQQVVRGDSAAYFCASSLTLPGQGAYEQYFGPGTRLTVT.

The chain joins TRBV27 to TRBJ2-1; 9 bases line up with TRBD2. V was pared by 5 bases and J by 6 bases, with 26 bases of the junction left unmatched. This CDR3 comprises 21 residues. Germline V gene lookup returns CDR1 MNHEY and CDR2 SMNVEV (reference sequence). For the CDR3, the DNA is TGTGCCAGCAGTCTGCCCCTCCGGGACGGTAGGGTAGCGGGAGTACGCAATGAGCAGTTCTTC. It specifies CASSLPLRDGRVAGVRNEQFF.

The chain carries TRBV7-2 and TRBJ1-2; 8 bases are shared with TRBD1. The CDR3 runs 15 residues. V was pared by 7 bases and J by 4 bases, with 11 bases of the junction left unmatched. Germline values: CDR1 SGHTA, CDR2 FQGNSA. CDR3 region: CASNFGQGGSYGYTF. DNA for the CDR3: TGTGCCAGCAACTTTGGACAGGGTGGGAGCTATGGCTACACCTTC.

The rearrangement uses TRBV11-1 and TRBJ2-5; 8 bases agree with TRBD1. The junction had 8 bases not matched to a gene; V was cut back by 6 bases and J by 5 bases. The CDR3 runs to 14 residues. Germline CDR1 and CDR2: SGHAT and FQDESV (reference sequence). CDR3 protein: CASSSGGLGETQYF. The CDR3 DNA reads as TGTGCCAGCAGTTCAGGGGGCCTGGGGGAGACCCAGTACTTC.